This T cell receptor (beta chain) was obtained from a study of blood T cell repertoires in COVID-19. Whole-study context: Some COVID-19 samples were acute and others convalescent; all came from the United States, Italy and Spain.

Original data processing: Nucleated cell number was recorded as an estimate derived from reference gene primer amplification. Repertoires were generated with immunoSEQ multiplex PCR, while TCRdb's copy carries only in-frame clones and drops some. Clone size and V and J calls were adopted from that table, with D and trimming inferred from the DNA. The sample has 160,000 or so clones; 70% to 90% are singletons. Per the germline V gene, CDR1 is MNHNS and CDR2 is SASEGT. There are 15 residues in the CDR3. The J segment lost 5 bases and the V segment lost 2 bases, leaving 6 bases of the junction unmatched. There are a few counts of this clone. All enrollees were roughly 18 to 89 years old and from 25 or so US areas. Participant reports of clinical history set cohort assignment.

The sample taken for sequencing was PBMCs or T cells enriched from blood (not recorded which). The receptor was derived from a woman aged 45-65 years who had recovered from COVID-19. The J gene is TRBJ2-7, the V gene TRBV6-1; 10 bases map to TRBD1. Here the CDR3 DNA reads TGTGCCAGCAGTGAAACCGGGACAGGGGCCCACGAGCAGTACTTC. This encodes CASSETGTGAHEQYF.